These 2 T cell receptor beta chains came from one sample sequenced in a study of cytomegalovirus exposure and HLA in healthy donors. It was with 60 Vbeta and 13 Jbeta primers that the PCR ran. The protocol was immunoSEQ multiplex PCR, while the TCRdb copy is restricted to in-frame clones and leaves out a portion. In the table there are 150,000 to 200,000 clones, approximately 84% of which are singletons. The sequencing sample was made of PBMCs. These receptors were taken from a girl between 10 and 17 years old in good health and CMV-seropositive.

The rearrangement links TRBV9 to TRBJ1-3; D is possibly TRBD1 (6 bases). Trimming shortened V by 2 bases and J by 0 bases, and 9 bases separated the two germline ends. The CDR3 has 15 amino acids. Germline CDR1 SGDLS, CDR2 YYNGEE. CDR3 DNA sequence: TGTGCCAGCAGCGTCACAGGGAGCTCTGGAAACACCATATATTTT. Residues: CASSVTGSSGNTIYF.

The chain is built from TRBV27 and TRBJ1-3, with D possibly being TRBD1 (5 bases). V lost 2 bases and J 2 bases, leaving 7 bases between the germline ends. Germline V gene data show CDR1 as MNHEY and CDR2 as SMNVEV (reference sequence). The CDR3 covers 14 residues. DNA for the CDR3: TGTGCCAGCAGTTTAGGGGGGACTGGAAACACCATATATTTT. Encoded protein: CASSLGGTGNTIYF.